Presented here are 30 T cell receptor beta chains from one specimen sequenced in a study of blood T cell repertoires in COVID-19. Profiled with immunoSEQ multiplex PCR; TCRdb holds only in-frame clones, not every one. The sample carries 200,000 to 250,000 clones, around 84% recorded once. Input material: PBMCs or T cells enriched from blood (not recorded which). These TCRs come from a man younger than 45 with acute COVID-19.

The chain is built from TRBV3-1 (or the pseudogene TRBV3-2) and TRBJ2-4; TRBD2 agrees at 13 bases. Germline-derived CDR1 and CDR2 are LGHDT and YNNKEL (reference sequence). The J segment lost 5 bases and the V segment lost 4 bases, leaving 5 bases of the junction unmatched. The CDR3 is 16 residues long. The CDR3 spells CASSPLAGGLQNIQYF. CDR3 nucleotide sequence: TGTGCCAGCAGCCCACTAGCGGGGGGGCTCCAAAACATTCAGTACTTC.

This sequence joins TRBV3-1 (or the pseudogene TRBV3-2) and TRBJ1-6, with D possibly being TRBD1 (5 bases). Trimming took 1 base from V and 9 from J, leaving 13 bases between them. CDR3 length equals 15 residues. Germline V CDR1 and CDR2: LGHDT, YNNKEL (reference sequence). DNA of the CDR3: TGTGCCAGCAGCCAAGCCAGGGATCTTAGTTCACCCCTCCACTTT. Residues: CASSQARDLSSPLHF.

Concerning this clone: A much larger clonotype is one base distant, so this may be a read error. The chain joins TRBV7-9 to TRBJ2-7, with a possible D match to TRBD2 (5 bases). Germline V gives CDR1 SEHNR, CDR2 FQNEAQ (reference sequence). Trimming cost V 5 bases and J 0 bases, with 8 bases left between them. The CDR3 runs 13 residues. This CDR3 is CASSAGNSYEQYF. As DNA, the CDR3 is TGTGCCAGCAGCGCCGGGAACTCCTACGAGCAGTACTTC.

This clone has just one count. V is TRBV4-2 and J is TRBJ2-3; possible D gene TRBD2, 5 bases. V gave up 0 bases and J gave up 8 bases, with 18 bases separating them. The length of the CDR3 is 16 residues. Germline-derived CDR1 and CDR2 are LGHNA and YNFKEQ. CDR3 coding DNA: TGTGCCAGCAGCCAAGATAAGTTGTCTAGCATTGGTACGCAGTATTTT. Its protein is CASSQDKLSSIGTQYF.

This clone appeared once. This CDR3 is CASSSKRVGPVGYTF. In nucleotides, the CDR3 is TGTGCCAGCAGCTCCAAGAGGGTCGGGCCTGTGGGCTACACCTTC. The rearrangement uses TRBV7-2 and TRBJ1-2; D unresolved. The CDR3 contains 15 residues. The germline V and J ends were trimmed by 4 bases and 8 bases, with 20 bases remaining between them. CDR1 SGHTA and CDR2 FQGNSA come from the germline V gene.

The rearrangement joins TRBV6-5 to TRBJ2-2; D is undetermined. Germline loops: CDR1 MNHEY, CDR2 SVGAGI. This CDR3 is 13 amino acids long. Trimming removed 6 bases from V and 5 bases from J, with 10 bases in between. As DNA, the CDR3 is TGTGCCAGCAGAAGCTCGGGTACCGGGGAGCTGTTTTTT. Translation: CASRSSGTGELFF.

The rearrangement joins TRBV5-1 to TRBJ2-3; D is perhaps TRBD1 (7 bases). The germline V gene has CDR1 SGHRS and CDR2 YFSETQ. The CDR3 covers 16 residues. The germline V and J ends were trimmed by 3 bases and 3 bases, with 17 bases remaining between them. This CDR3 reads CASSSGVQQGTDTQYF. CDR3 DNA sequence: TGCGCCAGCAGCTCGGGGGTTCAACAGGGGACAGATACGCAGTATTTT.

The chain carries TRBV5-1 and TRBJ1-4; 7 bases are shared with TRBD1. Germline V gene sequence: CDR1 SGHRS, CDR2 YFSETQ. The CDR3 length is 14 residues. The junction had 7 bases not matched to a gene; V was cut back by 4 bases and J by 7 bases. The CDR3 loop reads CASSEQGLPEKLFF. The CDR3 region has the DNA TGCGCCAGCAGCGAACAGGGGCTCCCTGAAAAACTGTTTTTT.

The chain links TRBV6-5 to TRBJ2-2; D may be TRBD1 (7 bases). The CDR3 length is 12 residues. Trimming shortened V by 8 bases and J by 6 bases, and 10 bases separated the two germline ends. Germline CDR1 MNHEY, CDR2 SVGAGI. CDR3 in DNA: TGTGCCAGCCAGGGGGGACCCGGGGAGCTGTTTTTT. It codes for CASQGGPGELFF.

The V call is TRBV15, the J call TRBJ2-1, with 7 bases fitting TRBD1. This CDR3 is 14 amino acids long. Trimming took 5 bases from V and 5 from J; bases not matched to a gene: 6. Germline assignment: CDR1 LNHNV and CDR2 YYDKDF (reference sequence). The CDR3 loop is CATSEDRMNNEQFF. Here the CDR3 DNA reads TGTGCCACCAGCGAGGACAGGATGAACAATGAGCAGTTCTTC. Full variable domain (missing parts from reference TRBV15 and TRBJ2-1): DAMVIQNPRYQVTQFGKPVTLSCSQTLNHNVMYWYQQKSSQAPKLLFHYYDKDFNNEADTPDNFQSRRPNTSFCFLDIRSPGLGDTAMYLCATSEDRMNNEQFFGPGTRLTVL.

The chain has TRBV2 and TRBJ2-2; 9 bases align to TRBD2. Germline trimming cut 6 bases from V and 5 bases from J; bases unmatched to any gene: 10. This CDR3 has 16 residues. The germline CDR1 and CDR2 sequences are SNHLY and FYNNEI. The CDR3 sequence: CASRLSSGDDTGELFF. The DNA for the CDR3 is TGTGCCAGCAGACTATCTAGCGGGGATGATACCGGGGAGCTGTTTTTT.

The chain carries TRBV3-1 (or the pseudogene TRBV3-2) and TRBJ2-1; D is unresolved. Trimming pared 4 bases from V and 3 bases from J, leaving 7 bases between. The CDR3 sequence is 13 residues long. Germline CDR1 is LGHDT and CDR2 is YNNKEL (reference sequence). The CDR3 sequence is CASSPGFYNEQFF. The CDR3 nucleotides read TGTGCCAGCAGCCCCGGGTTCTACAATGAGCAGTTCTTC.

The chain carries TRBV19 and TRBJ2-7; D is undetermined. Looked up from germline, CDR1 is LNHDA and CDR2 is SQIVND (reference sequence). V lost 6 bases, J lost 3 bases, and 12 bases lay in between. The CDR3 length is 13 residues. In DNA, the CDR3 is TGTGCCAGTAGCACCCAGGTCAGCTACGAGCAGTACTTC. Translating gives CASSTQVSYEQYF.

The CDR3 loop is CASSVNQVQPQHF. Here the CDR3 DNA reads TGTGCCAGCAGCGTAAACCAGGTGCAGCCCCAGCATTTT. This chain connects TRBV7-9 to TRBJ1-5; D unclear. The CDR3 consists of 13 residues. V dropped 5 bases and J dropped 7 bases, with 12 bases sitting between them. Looked up from germline, CDR1 is SEHNR and CDR2 is FQNEAQ (reference sequence).

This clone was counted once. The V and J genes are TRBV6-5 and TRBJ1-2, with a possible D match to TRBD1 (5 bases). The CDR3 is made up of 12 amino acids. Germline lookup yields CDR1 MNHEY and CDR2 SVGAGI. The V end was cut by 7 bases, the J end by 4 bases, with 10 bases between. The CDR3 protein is CASTERGYGYTF. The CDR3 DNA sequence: TGTGCCAGCACGGAAAGGGGCTATGGCTACACCTTC.

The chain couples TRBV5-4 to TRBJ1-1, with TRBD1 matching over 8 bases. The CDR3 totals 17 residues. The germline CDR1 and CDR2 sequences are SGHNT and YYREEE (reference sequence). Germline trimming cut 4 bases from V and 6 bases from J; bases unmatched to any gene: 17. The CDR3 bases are TGTGCCAGCAGCCCGGAGGGGACAGGTCCGATGAGAGCTGAAGCTTTCTTT. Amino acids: CASSPEGTGPMRAEAFF. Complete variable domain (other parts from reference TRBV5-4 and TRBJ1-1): ETGVTQSPTHLIKTRGQQVTLRCSSQSGHNTVSWYQQALGQGPQFIFQYYREEENGRGNFPPRFSGLQFPNYSSELNVNALELDDSALYLCASSPEGTGPMRAEAFFGQGTRLTVV.

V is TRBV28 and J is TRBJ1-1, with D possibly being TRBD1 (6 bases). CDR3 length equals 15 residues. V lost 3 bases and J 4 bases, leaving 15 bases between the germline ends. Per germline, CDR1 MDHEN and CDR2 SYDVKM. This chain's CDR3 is CASSLHTGIATEAFF. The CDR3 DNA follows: TGTGCCAGCAGTTTGCATACAGGGATTGCCACTGAAGCTTTCTTT.

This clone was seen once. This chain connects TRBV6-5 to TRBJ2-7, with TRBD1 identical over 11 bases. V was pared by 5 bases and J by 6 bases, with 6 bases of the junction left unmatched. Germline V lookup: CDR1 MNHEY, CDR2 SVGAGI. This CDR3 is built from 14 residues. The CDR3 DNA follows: TGTGCCAGCAGTCGCCGGGACAGGGGGTTCGAGCAGTACTTC. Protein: CASSRRDRGFEQYF.

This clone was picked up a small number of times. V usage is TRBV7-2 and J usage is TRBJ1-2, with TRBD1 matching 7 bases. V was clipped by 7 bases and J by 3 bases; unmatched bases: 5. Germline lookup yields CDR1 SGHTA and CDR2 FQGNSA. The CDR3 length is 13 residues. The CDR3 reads CASTYRGYYGYTF. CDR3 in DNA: TGTGCCAGCACTTACAGGGGCTACTATGGCTACACCTTC.

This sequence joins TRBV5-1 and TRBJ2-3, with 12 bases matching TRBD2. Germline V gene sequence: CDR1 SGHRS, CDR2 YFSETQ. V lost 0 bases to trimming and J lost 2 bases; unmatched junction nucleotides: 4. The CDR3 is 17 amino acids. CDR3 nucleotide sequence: TGCGCCAGCAGCTTGGGACTAGCGGGGGTTAACACAGATACGCAGTATTTT. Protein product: CASSLGLAGVNTDTQYF.

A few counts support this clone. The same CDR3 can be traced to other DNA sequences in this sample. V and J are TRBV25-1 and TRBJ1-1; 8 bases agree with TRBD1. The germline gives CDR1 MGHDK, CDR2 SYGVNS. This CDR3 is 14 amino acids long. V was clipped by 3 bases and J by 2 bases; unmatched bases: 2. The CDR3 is CASSEGTGNTEAFF. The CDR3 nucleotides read TGTGCCAGCAGTGAGGGGACAGGTAACACTGAAGCTTTCTTT.

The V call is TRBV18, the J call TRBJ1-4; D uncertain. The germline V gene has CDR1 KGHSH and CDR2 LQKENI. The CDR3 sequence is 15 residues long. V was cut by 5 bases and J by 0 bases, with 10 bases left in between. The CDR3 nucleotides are TGTGCCAGCTCAGTAAACAGTGCAACTAATGAAAAACTGTTTTTT. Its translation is CASSVNSATNEKLFF.

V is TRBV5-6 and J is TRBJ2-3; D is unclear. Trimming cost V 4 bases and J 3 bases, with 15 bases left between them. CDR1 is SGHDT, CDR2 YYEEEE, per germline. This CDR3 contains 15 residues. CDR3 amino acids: CASSPGPRWTDTQYF. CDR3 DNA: TGTGCCAGCAGCCCCGGTCCCCGTTGGACAGATACGCAGTATTTT.

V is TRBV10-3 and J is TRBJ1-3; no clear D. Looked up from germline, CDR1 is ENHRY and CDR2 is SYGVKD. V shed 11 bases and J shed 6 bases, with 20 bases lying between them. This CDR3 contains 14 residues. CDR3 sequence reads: CALAGKNNTNTIYF. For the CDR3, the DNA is TGTGCCCTCGCCGGGAAGAATAATACAAACACCATATATTTT.

The CDR3: CASSLVEHSYNEQFF. CDR3 DNA: TGTGCCAGCAGCCTAGTTGAACATTCCTACAATGAGCAGTTCTTC. J is TRBJ2-1 and V is TRBV5-5; D gene uncertain. Germline V gene lookup returns CDR1 SGHKS and CDR2 YYEKEE (reference sequence). The CDR3 sequence is 15 residues long. Trimming left V 4 bases short and J 1 base short, with 12 bases between.

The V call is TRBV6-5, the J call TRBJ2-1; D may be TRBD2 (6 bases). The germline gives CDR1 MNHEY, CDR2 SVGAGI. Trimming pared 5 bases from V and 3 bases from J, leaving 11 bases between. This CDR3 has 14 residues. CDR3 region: CASSPETSYNEQFF. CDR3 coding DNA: TGTGCCAGCAGTCCCGAGACTAGCTACAATGAGCAGTTCTTC.

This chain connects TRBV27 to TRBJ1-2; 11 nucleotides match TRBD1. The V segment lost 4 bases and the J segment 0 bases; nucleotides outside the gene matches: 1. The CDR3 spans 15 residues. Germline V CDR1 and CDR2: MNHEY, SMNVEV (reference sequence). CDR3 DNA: TGTGCCAGCAGTTCGGGACAGGGGGCTAACTATGGCTACACCTTC. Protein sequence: CASSSGQGANYGYTF.

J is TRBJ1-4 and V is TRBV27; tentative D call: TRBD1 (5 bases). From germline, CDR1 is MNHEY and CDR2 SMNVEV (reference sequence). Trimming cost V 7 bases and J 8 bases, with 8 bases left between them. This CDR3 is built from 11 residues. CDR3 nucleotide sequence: TGTGCCAGCAAAAGGGGAGAAAAACTGTTTTTT. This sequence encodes CASKRGEKLFF.

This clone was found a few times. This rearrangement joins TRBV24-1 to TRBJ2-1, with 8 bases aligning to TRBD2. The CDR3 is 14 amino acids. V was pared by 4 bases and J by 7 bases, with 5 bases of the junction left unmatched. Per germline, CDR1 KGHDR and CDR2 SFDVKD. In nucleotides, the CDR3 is TGTGCCACCAGTGACGGGGGGGCTCCGAATGAGCAGTTCTTC. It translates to CATSDGGAPNEQFF.

The CDR3 DNA sequence: TGTGCCAGCAGCCAATCCGGACAGGTCAATGAGCAGTTCTTC. It yields the protein CASSQSGQVNEQFF. This sequence joins TRBV3-1 (or the pseudogene TRBV3-2) and TRBJ2-1, with 7 bases lining up with TRBD1. The CDR3 runs 14 residues. The germline CDR1 and CDR2 sequences are LGHDT and YNNKEL (reference sequence). Trimming at V came to 2 bases and at J to 6 bases, leaving 4 bases not matched to a gene.